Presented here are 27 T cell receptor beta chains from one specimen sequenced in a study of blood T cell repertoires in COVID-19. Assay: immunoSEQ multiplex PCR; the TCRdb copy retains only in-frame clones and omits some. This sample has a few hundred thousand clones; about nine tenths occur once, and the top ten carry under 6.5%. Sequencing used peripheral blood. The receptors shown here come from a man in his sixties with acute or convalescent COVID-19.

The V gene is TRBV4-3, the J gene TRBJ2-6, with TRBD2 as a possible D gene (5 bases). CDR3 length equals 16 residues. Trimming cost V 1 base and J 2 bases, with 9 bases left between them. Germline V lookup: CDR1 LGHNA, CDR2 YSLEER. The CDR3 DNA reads TGCGCCAGCAGCCAAGTGCCGGGAACTGGGGCCAACGTCCTGACTTTC. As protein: CASSQVPGTGANVLTF.

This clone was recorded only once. The CDR3 DNA sequence: TGTGCCAGCAGCAAACTAGCGGGACTATACAATGAGCAGTTCTTC. Its translation: CASSKLAGLYNEQFF. This chain uses TRBV7-3 with TRBJ2-1; TRBD2 matches 10 bases. V trimming: 5 bases; J trimming: 4 bases; junction bases outside the gene matches: 5. Germline V gives CDR1 SGHTA, CDR2 FQGTGA. CDR3 length: 15 residues.

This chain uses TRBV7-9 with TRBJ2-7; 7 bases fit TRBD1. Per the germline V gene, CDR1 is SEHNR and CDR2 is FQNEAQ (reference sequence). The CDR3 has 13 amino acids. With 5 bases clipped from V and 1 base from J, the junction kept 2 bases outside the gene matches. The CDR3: CASSPDRSYEQYF. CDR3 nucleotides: TGTGCCAGCAGCCCGGACAGGTCCTACGAGCAGTACTTC.

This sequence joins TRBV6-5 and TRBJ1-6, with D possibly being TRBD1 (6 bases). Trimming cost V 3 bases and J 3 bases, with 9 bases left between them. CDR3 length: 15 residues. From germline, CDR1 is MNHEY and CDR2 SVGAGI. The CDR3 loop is CASSYGGLYNSPLHF. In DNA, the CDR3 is TGTGCCAGCAGTTATGGGGGCCTCTATAATTCACCCCTCCACTTT.

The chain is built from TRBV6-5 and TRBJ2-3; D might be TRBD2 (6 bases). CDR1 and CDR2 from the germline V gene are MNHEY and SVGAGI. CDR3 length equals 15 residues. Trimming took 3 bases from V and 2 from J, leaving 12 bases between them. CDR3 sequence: CASSYGGAHTDTQYF. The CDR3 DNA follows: TGTGCCAGCAGTTATGGCGGGGCACACACAGATACGCAGTATTTT.

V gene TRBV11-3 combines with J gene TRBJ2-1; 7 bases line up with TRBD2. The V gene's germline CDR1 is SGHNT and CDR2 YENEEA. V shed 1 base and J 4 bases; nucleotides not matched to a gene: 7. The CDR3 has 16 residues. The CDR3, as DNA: TGTGCCAGCAGCTTAGGGGCGGGAGTAGCATACAATGAGCAGTTCTTC. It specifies CASSLGAGVAYNEQFF.

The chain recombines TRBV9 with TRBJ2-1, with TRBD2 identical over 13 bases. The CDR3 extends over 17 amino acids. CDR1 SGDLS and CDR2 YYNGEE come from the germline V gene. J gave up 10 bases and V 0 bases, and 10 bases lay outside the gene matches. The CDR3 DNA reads TGTGCCAGCAGCGTAGCTTCGGGACTAGCGGGGTACGGGGAGCAGTTCTTC. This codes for CASSVASGLAGYGEQFF.

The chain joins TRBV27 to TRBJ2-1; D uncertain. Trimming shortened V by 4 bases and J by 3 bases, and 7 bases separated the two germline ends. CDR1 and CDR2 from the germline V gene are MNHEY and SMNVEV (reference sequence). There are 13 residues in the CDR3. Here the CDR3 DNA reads TGTGCCAGCAGTTCTGGGCACTACAATGAGCAGTTCTTC. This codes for CASSSGHYNEQFF.

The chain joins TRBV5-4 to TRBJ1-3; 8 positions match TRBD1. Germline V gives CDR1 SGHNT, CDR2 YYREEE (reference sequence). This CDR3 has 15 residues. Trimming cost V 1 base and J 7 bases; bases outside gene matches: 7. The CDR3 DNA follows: TGTGCCAGCAGCTTGATGGACAGGGACGCCAACACCATATATTTT. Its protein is CASSLMDRDANTIYF. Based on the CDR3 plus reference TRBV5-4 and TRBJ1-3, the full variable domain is ETGVTQSPTHLIKTRGQQVTLRCSSQSGHNTVSWYQQALGQGPQFIFQYYREEENGRGNFPPRFSGLQFPNYSSELNVNALELDDSALYLCASSLMDRDANTIYFGEGSWLTVV.

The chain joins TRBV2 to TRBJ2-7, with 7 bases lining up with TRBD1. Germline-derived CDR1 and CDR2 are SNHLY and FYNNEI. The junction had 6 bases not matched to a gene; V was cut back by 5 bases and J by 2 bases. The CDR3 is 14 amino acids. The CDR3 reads CASSPRQGPYEQYF. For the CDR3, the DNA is TGTGCCAGCAGTCCCCGACAGGGCCCCTACGAGCAGTACTTC.

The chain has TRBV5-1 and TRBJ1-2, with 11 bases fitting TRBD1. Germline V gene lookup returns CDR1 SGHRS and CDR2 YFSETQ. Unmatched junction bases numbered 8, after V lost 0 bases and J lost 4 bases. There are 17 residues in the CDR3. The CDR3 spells CASSLGTGGINSYGYTF. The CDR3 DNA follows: TGCGCCAGCAGCTTGGGGACAGGGGGCATCAATAGCTATGGCTACACCTTC.

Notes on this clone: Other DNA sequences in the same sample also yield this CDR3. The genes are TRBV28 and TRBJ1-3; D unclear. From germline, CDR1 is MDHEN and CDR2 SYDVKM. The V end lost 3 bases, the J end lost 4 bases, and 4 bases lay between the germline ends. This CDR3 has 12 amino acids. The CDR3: CASSFRGNTIYF. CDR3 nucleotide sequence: TGTGCCAGCAGTTTCCGGGGAAACACCATATATTTT.

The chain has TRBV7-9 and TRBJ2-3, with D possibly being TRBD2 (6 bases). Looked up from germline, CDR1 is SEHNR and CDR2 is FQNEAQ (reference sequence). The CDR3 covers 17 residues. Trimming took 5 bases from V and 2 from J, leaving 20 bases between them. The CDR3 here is CASSQTWEAGDTDTQYF. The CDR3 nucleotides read TGTGCCAGCAGCCAGACATGGGAGGCCGGCGACACAGATACGCAGTATTTT.

The CDR3 spells CARGWNTEAFF. CDR3 sequence (DNA): TGTGCAAGGGGGTGGAACACTGAAGCTTTCTTT. The gene calls are TRBV27 and TRBJ1-1, with D possibly matching TRBD1 (6 bases). Germline CDR1 and CDR2: MNHEY and SMNVEV (reference sequence). The CDR3 spans 11 residues.

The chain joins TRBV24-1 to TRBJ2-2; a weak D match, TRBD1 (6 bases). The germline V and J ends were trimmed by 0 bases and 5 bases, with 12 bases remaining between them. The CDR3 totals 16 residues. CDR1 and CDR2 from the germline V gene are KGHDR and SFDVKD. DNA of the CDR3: TGTGCCACCAGTGATTTGCAGGTGGGGACAACCGGGGAGCTGTTTTTT. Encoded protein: CATSDLQVGTTGELFF.

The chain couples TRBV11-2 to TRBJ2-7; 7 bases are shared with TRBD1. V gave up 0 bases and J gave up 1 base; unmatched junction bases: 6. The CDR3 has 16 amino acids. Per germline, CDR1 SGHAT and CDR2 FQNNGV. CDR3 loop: CASSLDYRGGSYEQYF. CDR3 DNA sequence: TGTGCCAGCAGCTTAGATTACAGGGGCGGGTCCTACGAGCAGTACTTC.

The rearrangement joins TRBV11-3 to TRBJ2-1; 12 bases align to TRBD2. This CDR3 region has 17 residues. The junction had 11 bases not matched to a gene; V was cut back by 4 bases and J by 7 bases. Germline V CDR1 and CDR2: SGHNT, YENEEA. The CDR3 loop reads CASSSRLAGVSTNEQFF. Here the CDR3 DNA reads TGTGCCAGCAGCTCTCGACTAGCGGGAGTATCTACGAATGAGCAGTTCTTC.

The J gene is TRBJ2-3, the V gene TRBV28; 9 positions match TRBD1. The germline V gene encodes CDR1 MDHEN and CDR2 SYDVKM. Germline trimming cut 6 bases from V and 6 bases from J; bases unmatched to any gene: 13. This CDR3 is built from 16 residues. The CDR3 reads CASSQNRPGTGDTQYF. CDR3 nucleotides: TGTGCCAGCAGCCAAAACCGTCCCGGGACAGGGGATACGCAGTATTTT.

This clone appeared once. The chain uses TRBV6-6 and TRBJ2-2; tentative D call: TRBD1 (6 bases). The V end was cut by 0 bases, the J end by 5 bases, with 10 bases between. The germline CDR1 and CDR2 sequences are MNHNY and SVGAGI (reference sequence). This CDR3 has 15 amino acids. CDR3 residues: CASSYSKGVTGELFF. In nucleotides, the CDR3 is TGTGCCAGCAGTTACTCGAAGGGGGTTACCGGGGAGCTGTTTTTT.

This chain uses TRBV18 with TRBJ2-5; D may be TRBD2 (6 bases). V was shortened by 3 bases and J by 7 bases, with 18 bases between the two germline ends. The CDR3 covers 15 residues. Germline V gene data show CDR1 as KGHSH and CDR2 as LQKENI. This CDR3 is CASSPPDGGTGTQYF. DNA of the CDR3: TGTGCCAGCTCACCTCCGGACGGGGGTACCGGGACCCAGTACTTC.

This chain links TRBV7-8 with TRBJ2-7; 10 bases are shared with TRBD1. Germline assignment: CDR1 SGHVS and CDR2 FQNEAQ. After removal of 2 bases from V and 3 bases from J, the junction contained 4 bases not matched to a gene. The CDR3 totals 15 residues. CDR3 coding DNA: TGTGCCAGCAGCTTAACAAGGGACAGGGGCTACGAGCAGTACTTC. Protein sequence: CASSLTRDRGYEQYF.

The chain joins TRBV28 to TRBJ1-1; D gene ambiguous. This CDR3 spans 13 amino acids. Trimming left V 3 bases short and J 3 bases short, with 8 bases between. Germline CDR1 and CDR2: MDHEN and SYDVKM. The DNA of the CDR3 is TGTGCCAGCAGTTTCCCCCCAGACACTGAAGCTTTCTTT. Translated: CASSFPPDTEAFF.

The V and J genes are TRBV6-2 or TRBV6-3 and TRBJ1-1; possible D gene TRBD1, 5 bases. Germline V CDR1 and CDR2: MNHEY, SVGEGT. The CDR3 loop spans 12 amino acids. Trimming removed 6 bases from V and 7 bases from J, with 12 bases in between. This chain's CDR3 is CASSLYQGEAFF. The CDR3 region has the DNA TGTGCCAGCAGCCTATATCAGGGTGAAGCTTTCTTT.

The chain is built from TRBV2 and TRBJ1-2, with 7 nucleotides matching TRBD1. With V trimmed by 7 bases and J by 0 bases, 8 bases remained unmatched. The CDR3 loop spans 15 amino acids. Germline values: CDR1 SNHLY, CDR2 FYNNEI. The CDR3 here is CASILMDRTNYGYTF. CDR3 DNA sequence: TGTGCCAGCATTCTCATGGACAGGACTAACTATGGCTACACCTTC.

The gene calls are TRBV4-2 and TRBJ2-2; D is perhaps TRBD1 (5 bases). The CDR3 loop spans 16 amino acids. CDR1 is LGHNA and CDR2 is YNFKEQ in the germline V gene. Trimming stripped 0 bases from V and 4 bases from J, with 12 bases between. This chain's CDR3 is CASSQDRVGITGELFF. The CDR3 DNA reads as TGTGCCAGCAGCCAAGACAGGGTAGGGATCACCGGGGAGCTGTTTTTT.

CDR3 sequence reads: CSSRDRVQETQYF. CDR3 nucleotide sequence: TGCAGCAGCCGGGACAGGGTCCAAGAGACCCAGTACTTC. The rearrangement uses TRBV29-1 and TRBJ2-5; 9 nucleotides line up with TRBD1. V was pared by 8 bases and J by 1 base, with 5 bases of the junction left unmatched. CDR3 length: 13 amino acids. Germline CDR1 and CDR2: SQVTM and ANQGSEA.

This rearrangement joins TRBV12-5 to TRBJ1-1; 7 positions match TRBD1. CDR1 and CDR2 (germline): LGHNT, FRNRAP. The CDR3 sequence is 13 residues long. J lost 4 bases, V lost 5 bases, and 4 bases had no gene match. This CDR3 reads CASGPTGLTEAFF. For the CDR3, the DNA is TGTGCTAGTGGTCCGACAGGGCTCACTGAAGCTTTCTTT.